This note documents a single T cell receptor beta chain sequence. The antigen is undetermined. TCR beta CDR3 region amplification was performed from RNA transcripts. First-round RT-PCR targeting the TCR CDR3 was performed with the HTBI primer set. TCRdb analysed the multiplex PCR reads with MiXCR anew, one entry per CDR3 protein. This table holds about 660,000 distinct CDR3 sequences, 45% found once. Each diagnosis drew on symptoms, thyroxine, TRAb, thyroid ultrasound and orbital computed tomography findings. Germline loops: CDR1 MNHEY, CDR2 SVGAGI. This CDR3 region has 14 residues. Trimming at V came to 5 bases and at J to 7 bases, leaving 5 bases not matched to a gene. The data belong to a study of T cells in Graves' hyperthyroidism and ophthalmopathy. General study results and limits: Most thyroid clonotypes that were expanded above 0.001 also turned up in blood.

The chain combines TRBV6-5 with TRBJ1-4, with 9 bases matching TRBD1. The TCR originated in an adult man with Graves' disease, either hyperthyroidism or ophthalmopathy (not recorded which). Sequenced material: peripheral blood or thyroid tissue (not recorded which). The CDR3 DNA follows: TGTGCCAGCAGTCCGGGACAGGGTACTGAAAAACTGTTTTTT. This encodes CASSPGQGTEKLFF.